Presented here are 20 T cell receptor beta chains from one specimen sequenced in a study of blood T cells in healthy people across ages (dated by TCRdb to between 2014 and 2017). To prepare the library, 5' RACE was applied. Sequenced using an Illumina HiSeq 2500. A second PCR of about 7 to 12 cycles was run with a J-beta primer mix and a sample-barcoded 5' primer. In-frame beta chains were kept once TCRdb had trimmed the public reads at Q25 with fastp and called clones with MiXCR. Every CDR3 protein is listed once, alongside the most common genes and DNA of its rows. The sample data list over a million distinct CDR3 sequences, and around 59% of these were observed just once. The ten largest clones capture over 6.5% of the sample. The sequenced sample was blood. All receptors come from a man in his late teens or twenties in good health.

Points on this clonotype: A much larger clonotype is one base distant, so this may be a read error. The CDR3 coding sequence is TGTGCCAGCAGCCTGGTACTGGGGAACAATCAGCCCCAGCATTTT. This translates into CASSLVLGNNQPQHF. V is TRBV12-3 or TRBV12-4 and J is TRBJ1-5; D is undetermined. The germline V and J ends were trimmed by 6 bases and 3 bases, with 15 bases remaining between them. This CDR3 comprises 15 residues.

J is TRBJ2-5 and V is TRBV27; no reliable D call. The V end lost 2 bases, the J end lost 11 bases, and 18 bases lay between the germline ends. CDR1 MNHEY and CDR2 SMNVEV come from the germline V gene (reference sequence). This CDR3 comprises 14 residues. The CDR3 sequence is CASSLGRFYNEQYF. CDR3 DNA sequence: TGTGCCAGCAGTTTAGGGCGGTTTTACAATGAGCAGTACTTC.

This clonotype was detected only a few times. The chain links TRBV5-1 to TRBJ1-1, with TRBD1 matching 7 bases. The CDR3 sequence is 14 residues long. Germline CDR1 reads SGHRS; CDR2 reads YFSETQ. V shed 7 bases, J shed 0 bases, and the junction held 6 bases outside the gene matches. CDR3 sequence (DNA): TGCGCCAGCGGCCTCACAGGGGTGAACACTGAAGCTTTCTTT. Translated, it gives CASGLTGVNTEAFF.

On this clonotype: The germline gene is not matched at one end of the junction; a read error may be the cause. The V call is TRBV4-2, the J call TRBJ2-4; D is ambiguous. The J call may be wrong; the DNA end is better matched by TRBJ2-7. Germline assignment: CDR1 LGHNA and CDR2 YNFKEQ. The CDR3 consists of 13 residues. The CDR3 DNA follows: TGTGCCGGCAGCCTGGGCCCTTCCTACGAGCAGTACTTC. It is translated as CAGSLGPSYEQYF.

V and J are TRBV30 and TRBJ2-4, with 7 bases fitting TRBD1. CDR1 and CDR2 from the germline V gene are GTSNPN and SVGIG (reference sequence). Unmatched junction bases numbered 6, after V lost 2 bases and J lost 2 bases. CDR3 length: 15 residues. CDR3 bases: TGTGCCTGGAGTCAGGGCAGGGGGTCCAAAAACATTCAGTACTTC. Its translation is CAWSQGRGSKNIQYF.

The chain recombines TRBV20-1 with TRBJ2-7; D possibly uses TRBD1 or TRBD2 (6 bases each). The CDR3 is 15 amino acids. Germline V gene data show CDR1 as DFQATT and CDR2 as SNEGSKA (reference sequence). V was shortened by 0 bases and J by 2 bases, with 14 bases between the two germline ends. The CDR3 region has the DNA TGCAGTGCTAGAGATGAGGGGGGCGAGACCTACGAGCAGTACTTC. Amino acid sequence: CSARDEGGETYEQYF.

The V gene is TRBV5-6, the J gene TRBJ2-3; TRBD2 agrees at 8 bases. The CDR3 is 16 residues long. Germline V gene lookup returns CDR1 SGHDT and CDR2 YYEEEE. V lost 4 bases and J lost 0; bases outside the gene matches: 7. The CDR3 region is CASSHAGTRSTDTQYF. The CDR3 bases are TGTGCCAGCAGCCATGCCGGGACTAGAAGCACAGATACGCAGTATTTT.

The CDR3 sequence: CASSQDSWQQETQYF. The CDR3 nucleotides read TGTGCCAGCAGCCAAGACTCGTGGCAACAAGAGACCCAGTACTTC. This chain joins TRBV3-1 and TRBJ2-5, with D uncertain. The CDR3 covers 15 residues. V was pared by 0 bases and J by 2 bases, with 10 bases between. Germline V gene sequence: CDR1 LGHDT, CDR2 YNNKEL (reference sequence).

The table lists this clonotype with a few counts. The genes are TRBV11-2 and TRBJ2-7; D not certain. The V and J ends lost 0 bases and 2 bases respectively, with 11 bases between them. The CDR3 runs to 15 residues. The germline CDR1 and CDR2 sequences are SGHAT and FQNNGV. CDR3 loop: CASSLDPTPTYEQYF. In DNA form, the CDR3 reads TGTGCCAGCAGCTTAGATCCCACACCCACCTACGAGCAGTACTTC.

The chain combines TRBV29-1 with TRBJ1-1, with D uncertain. Germline assignment: CDR1 SQVTM and CDR2 ANQGSEA. Trimming pared 5 bases from V and 1 base from J, leaving 11 bases between. The CDR3 length is 13 residues. The CDR3 reads CSVSEDPNTEAFF. The CDR3 region has the DNA TGCAGCGTTTCAGAGGACCCGAACACTGAAGCTTTCTTT.

In its sample, this clonotype was seen once. The junction departs from germline at one end; a sequencing error may be responsible. The chain couples TRBV4-1 to TRBJ1-2; D call uncertain. This CDR3 has 13 amino acids. Germline V gene lookup returns CDR1 MGHRA and CDR2 YSYEKL. The chain's CDR3 is CASSQEPGLGYTF. In nucleotides, the CDR3 is TGCGCTAGCAGCCAAGAACCCGGACTTGGCTACACCTTC.

A few counts support this clonotype. The chain has TRBV12-3 or TRBV12-4 and TRBJ1-4, with no clear D. This CDR3 spans 19 amino acids. V was trimmed by 0 bases and J by 8 bases, leaving 25 bases between them. CDR3 sequence: CASSLAGPSTTRAGEKLFF. DNA for the CDR3: TGTGCCAGCAGTTTAGCTGGCCCATCGACCACACGCGCCGGGGAAAAACTGTTTTTT.

This clonotype came up many times. The chain employs TRBV5-1 and TRBJ2-7, with D perhaps matching TRBD2 (6 bases). This CDR3 contains 11 residues. Between the trimmed V and J ends, which lost 2 bases and 10 bases, there was a span of 10 bases. Germline values: CDR1 SGHRS, CDR2 YFSETQ. CDR3 amino acids: CASSFGGIQYF. CDR3 DNA: TGCGCCAGCAGCTTTGGGGGGATTCAGTACTTC.

The V call is TRBV6-1, the J call TRBJ2-6; no definite D call. V was cut by 5 bases and J by 0 bases, with 8 bases left in between. The CDR3 spans 15 residues. Germline values: CDR1 MNHNS, CDR2 SASEGT. The CDR3 region has the DNA TGTGCCAGCAGTCCCATATACTCTGGGGCCAACGTCCTGACTTTC. Amino acid sequence: CASSPIYSGANVLTF.

The V call is TRBV20-1, the J call TRBJ2-5; 10 positions agree with TRBD2. CDR3 length: 14 residues. V gave up 6 bases and J gave up 11 bases; unmatched junction bases: 15. Germline V lookup: CDR1 DFQATT, CDR2 SNEGSKA (reference sequence). The CDR3 nucleotides read TGCAGTGCCGCCAAACTTAGCGGGGGGAACCAGCAGTACTTC. Translating it yields CSAAKLSGGNQQYF.

This rearrangement joins TRBV4-1 to TRBJ1-2, with TRBD1 matching over 10 bases. CDR1 is MGHRA, CDR2 YSYEKL, per germline. Germline trimming cut 1 base from V and 5 bases from J; bases unmatched to any gene: 4. The CDR3 is made up of 15 amino acids. The CDR3 nucleotides are TGCGCCAGCAGCCAAGCGGGACAGGGGAGGTATGGCTACACCTTC. It codes for CASSQAGQGRYGYTF.

This clonotype was picked up a small number of times. The V gene is TRBV7-2, the J gene TRBJ2-1; TRBD1 agrees at 7 bases. Germline values: CDR1 SGHTA, CDR2 FQGNSA. Losses at the gene ends were 8 bases for V and 5 bases for J; bases not matched to a gene: 9. This CDR3 region has 14 residues. CDR3 residues: CASRNRQGHNEQFF. DNA of the CDR3: TGTGCCAGCCGAAACCGACAGGGACACAATGAGCAGTTCTTC.

Only a few counts were recorded for this clonotype. The chain combines TRBV29-1 with TRBJ2-1; tentative D call: TRBD1 (6 bases). The V end lost 3 bases, the J end lost 4 bases, and 13 bases lay between the germline ends. The germline gives CDR1 SQVTM, CDR2 ANQGSEA. The CDR3 sequence is 14 residues long. CDR3 amino acids: CSVEGLGAYNEQFF. As DNA, the CDR3 is TGCAGCGTTGAGGGTTTGGGGGCTTACAATGAGCAGTTCTTC.

V usage is TRBV7-9 and J usage is TRBJ2-1; a weak D match, TRBD2 (6 bases). Germline CDR1 reads SEHNR; CDR2 reads FQNEAQ (reference sequence). Trimming pared 2 bases from V and 8 bases from J, leaving 16 bases between. This CDR3 has 15 amino acids. The CDR3 nucleotides read TGTGCCAGCAGCTTATTGTCAGGAGGGCCCGATGAGCAGTTCTTC. Encoded protein: CASSLLSGGPDEQFF.

CDR3 region: CSATGQSSPRDTEAFF. Written as DNA, the CDR3 is TGCAGTGCGACGGGACAATCATCCCCAAGGGACACTGAAGCTTTCTTT. The gene calls are TRBV20-1 and TRBJ1-1; tentatively, D is TRBD1 (6 bases). Trimming removed 6 bases from V and 3 bases from J, with 23 bases in between. The germline CDR1 and CDR2 sequences are DFQATT and SNEGSKA (reference sequence). CDR3 size: 16 residues.